This paragraph reports one T cell receptor beta chain. The sample is drawn from a study of blood T cell repertoires in COVID-19. Study summary: Donors in the United States, Italy and Spain gave samples during acute or convalescent COVID-19. T cells, B-cell-depleted T cells, or PBMCs supplied cDNA or gDNA.

In the study's own analysis: Estimated nucleated cell counts came from reference gene primer amplification. Libraries were prepared by immunoSEQ multiplex PCR; TCRdb keeps only in-frame clonotypes and omits some of them. That table supplies the V and J calls and clone size; D and trimming were determined from the DNA. This sample carries fewer than 85,000 clones, over 75% of them seen once, and the ten largest clones take roughly 4%. The CDR3 spans 14 residues. Germline CDR1 MDHEN, CDR2 SYDVKM. V shed 6 bases and J shed 9 bases, with 15 bases lying between them. This clonotype originated in a woman between 55 and 75 years old with acute or convalescent COVID-19. Sequenced: peripheral blood. This chain uses TRBV28 with TRBJ1-6; D uncertain. The chain's CDR3 is CASSLTAPTSPLHF. CDR3 in DNA: TGTGCCAGCAGCCTAACCGCGCCCACTTCACCCCTCCACTTT.